These T cell receptor beta chains were read from a single sample in a study of spatial heterogeneity in lung cancer. TCRdb recomputed calls from the 5' RACE reads with MiXCR, one row per CDR3 protein. Among roughly 13,000 distinct CDR3 sequences listed, 3.5% to 4.5% were seen once. Sequencing was performed on lung tumor tissue, taken at surgery. These receptors originate from a male donor with early-stage non-small cell lung cancer. The CDR3 runs from the conserved cysteine through the conserved F or W. The order of the fields is CDR3 protein, V gene, J gene.

CDR3 protein: CASSRHDRSYGYTF; V gene: TRBV5-6; J gene: TRBJ1-2
CDR3 protein: CASTVSGGETQYF; V gene: TRBV6-5; J gene: TRBJ2-5
CDR3 protein: CAISRADSSTDTQYF; V gene: TRBV10-3; J gene: TRBJ2-3
CDR3 protein: CASSPPSPRYEQYF; V gene: TRBV7-2; J gene: TRBJ2-7
CDR3 protein: CASGSNQPQHF; V gene: TRBV12-5; J gene: TRBJ1-5
CDR3 protein: CASSPMGENQPQHF; V gene: TRBV18; J gene: TRBJ1-5
CDR3 protein: CSVEGEGQKSGTEAFF; V gene: TRBV29-1; J gene: TRBJ1-1
CDR3 protein: CASSLGRAQETQYF; V gene: TRBV7-9; J gene: TRBJ2-5
CDR3 protein: CASSLLGGAEAFF; V gene: TRBV27; J gene: TRBJ1-1
CDR3 protein: CASSPLAETQYF; V gene: TRBV5-1; J gene: TRBJ2-5
CDR3 protein: CSARVVTGAFF; V gene: TRBV20-1; J gene: TRBJ1-1
CDR3 protein: CASSIGFDSDTQYF; V gene: TRBV19; J gene: TRBJ2-3
CDR3 protein: CSASLGPNEQFF; V gene: TRBV20-1; J gene: TRBJ2-1
CDR3 protein: CASSPGLQETQYF; V gene: TRBV18; J gene: TRBJ2-5
CDR3 protein: CASSLDIGDTQYF; V gene: TRBV11-2; J gene: TRBJ2-3
CDR3 protein: CASSLRGSGSTDTQYF; V gene: TRBV5-4; J gene: TRBJ2-3
CDR3 protein: CASSAYTSGDTF; V gene: TRBV25-1; J gene: TRBJ1-2
CDR3 protein: CASTSRGGPEAFF; V gene: TRBV7-9; J gene: TRBJ1-1
CDR3 protein: CASSLTPGTPSEQYF; V gene: TRBV7-3; J gene: TRBJ2-7
CDR3 protein: CASSFALSREQYF; V gene: TRBV19; J gene: TRBJ2-7
CDR3 protein: CSALPGYGTQYF; V gene: TRBV20-1; J gene: TRBJ2-5
CDR3 protein: CASSEGAGLIYGYTF; V gene: TRBV2; J gene: TRBJ1-2
CDR3 protein: CASSQFLNTGELFF; V gene: TRBV14; J gene: TRBJ2-2
CDR3 protein: CASSPGTAYGYTF; V gene: TRBV3-1; J gene: TRBJ1-2
CDR3 protein: CASSFGINYGYTF; V gene: TRBV7-2; J gene: TRBJ1-2
CDR3 protein: CSGYWGNYGYNF; V gene: TRBV29-1; J gene: TRBJ1-2
CDR3 protein: CASSFAILAGASDTQYF; V gene: TRBV7-2; J gene: TRBJ2-3
CDR3 protein: CASKQSWMETQYF; V gene: TRBV19; J gene: TRBJ2-5
CDR3 protein: CASRKGGRGSTDTQYF; V gene: TRBV12-3/TRBV12-4; J gene: TRBJ2-3
CDR3 protein: CSAVMGGSLEAFF; V gene: TRBV20-1; J gene: TRBJ1-1
CDR3 protein: CASSEAVSNQPQHF; V gene: TRBV25-1; J gene: TRBJ1-5
CDR3 protein: CSARDPGPRSYNEQFF; V gene: TRBV20-1; J gene: TRBJ2-1
CDR3 protein: CASSVGQESNTEAFF; V gene: TRBV5-1; J gene: TRBJ1-1
CDR3 protein: CASSYSLSRNTEAFF; V gene: TRBV6-5; J gene: TRBJ1-1
CDR3 protein: CASSLDGVYNEQFF; V gene: TRBV7-2; J gene: TRBJ2-1
CDR3 protein: CASSRTGAPTSPSGEETQYF; V gene: TRBV7-9; J gene: TRBJ2-5
CDR3 protein: CASSASAVYEQYF; V gene: TRBV6-1; J gene: TRBJ2-7
CDR3 protein: CSALPAPSSYNSPLHF; V gene: TRBV20-1; J gene: TRBJ1-6
CDR3 protein: CATSRDQPDTQYF; V gene: TRBV15; J gene: TRBJ2-3
CDR3 protein: CASSADRCYGYTF; V gene: TRBV7-2; J gene: TRBJ1-2
CDR3 protein: CATQPGRSTDTQYF; V gene: TRBV7-2; J gene: TRBJ2-3
CDR3 protein: CASSQETQYF; V gene: TRBV2; J gene: TRBJ2-5
CDR3 protein: CASSIFQGGTDTQYF; V gene: TRBV19; J gene: TRBJ2-3
CDR3 protein: CATSRGLDNSPLHF; V gene: TRBV6-2/TRBV6-3; J gene: TRBJ1-6
CDR3 protein: CSATTGTSGGAFFTDTQYF; V gene: TRBV20-1; J gene: TRBJ2-3
CDR3 protein: CASLGGYDTQYF; V gene: TRBV7-8; J gene: TRBJ2-3
CDR3 protein: CASSQTPGTGSNEQYF; V gene: TRBV11-1; J gene: TRBJ2-7